This T cell receptor beta chain was recorded in a study of T cell changes during pregnancy in multiple sclerosis. V lost 6 bases to trimming and J lost 2 bases, with 15 bases between them. The CDR3 loop spans 15 amino acids. Germline V gene sequence: CDR1 MNHNY, CDR2 SVGAGI (reference sequence). Method: immunoSEQ multiplex PCR; TCRdb's copy keeps in-frame clones and lacks some. Of about 25,000 clones listed, around 90% are singletons. The sequence was collected from a female donor in good health, enrolled as a control in a pregnancy study. The V call is TRBV6-6, the J call TRBJ2-3; a weak D match, TRBD1 (5 bases). The sequenced sample was CD8+ T cells from peripheral blood mononuclear cells, obtained in the third trimester of pregnancy. This chain's CDR3 is CASRLYRTHTDTQYF. The CDR3 nucleotides read TGTGCCAGCAGACTTTACAGGACCCACACAGATACGCAGTATTTT.